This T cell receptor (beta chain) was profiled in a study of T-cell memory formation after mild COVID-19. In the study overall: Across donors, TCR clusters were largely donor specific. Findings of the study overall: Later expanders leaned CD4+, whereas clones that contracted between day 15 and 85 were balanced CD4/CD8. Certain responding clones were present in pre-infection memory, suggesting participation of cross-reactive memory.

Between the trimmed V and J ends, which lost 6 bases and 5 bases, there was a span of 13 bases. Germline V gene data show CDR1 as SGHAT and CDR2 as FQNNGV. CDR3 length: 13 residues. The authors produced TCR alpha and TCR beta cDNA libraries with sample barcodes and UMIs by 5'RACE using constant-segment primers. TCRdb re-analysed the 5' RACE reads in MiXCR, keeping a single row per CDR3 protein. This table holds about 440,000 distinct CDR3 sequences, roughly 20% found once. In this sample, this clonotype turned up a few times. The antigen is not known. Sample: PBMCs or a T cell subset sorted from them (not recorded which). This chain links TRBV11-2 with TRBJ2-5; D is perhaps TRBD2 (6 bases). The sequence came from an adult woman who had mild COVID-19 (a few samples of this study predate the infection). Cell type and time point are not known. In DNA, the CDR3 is TGTGCCAGCAGGCAGGCGGGGCTCGAGACCCAGTACTTC. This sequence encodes CASRQAGLETQYF.